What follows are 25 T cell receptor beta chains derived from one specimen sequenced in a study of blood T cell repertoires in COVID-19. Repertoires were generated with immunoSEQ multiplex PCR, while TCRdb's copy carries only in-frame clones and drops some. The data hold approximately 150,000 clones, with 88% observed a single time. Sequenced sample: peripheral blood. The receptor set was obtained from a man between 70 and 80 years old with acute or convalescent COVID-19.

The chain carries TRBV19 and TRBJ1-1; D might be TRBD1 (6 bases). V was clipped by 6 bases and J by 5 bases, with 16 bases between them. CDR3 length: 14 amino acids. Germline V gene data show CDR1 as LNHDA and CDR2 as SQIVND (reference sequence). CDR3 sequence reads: CASRDPGGGTEAFF. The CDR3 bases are TGTGCCAGTAGAGACCCGGGAGGGGGGACTGAAGCTTTCTTT.

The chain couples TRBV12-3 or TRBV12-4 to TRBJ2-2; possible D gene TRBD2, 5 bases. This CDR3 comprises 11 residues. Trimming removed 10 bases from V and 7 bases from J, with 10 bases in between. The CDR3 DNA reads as TGTGCCACCGGGGTTGGCGGGGAGCTGTTTTTT. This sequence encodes CATGVGGELFF.

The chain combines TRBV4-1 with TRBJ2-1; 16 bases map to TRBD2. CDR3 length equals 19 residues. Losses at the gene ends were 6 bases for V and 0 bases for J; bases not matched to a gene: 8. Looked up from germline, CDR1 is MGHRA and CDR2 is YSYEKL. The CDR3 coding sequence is TGCGCCAGCAGTCTACTGGGGACTAGCGGGGGGGCCTCCTACAATGAGCAGTTCTTC. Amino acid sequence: CASSLLGTSGGASYNEQFF.

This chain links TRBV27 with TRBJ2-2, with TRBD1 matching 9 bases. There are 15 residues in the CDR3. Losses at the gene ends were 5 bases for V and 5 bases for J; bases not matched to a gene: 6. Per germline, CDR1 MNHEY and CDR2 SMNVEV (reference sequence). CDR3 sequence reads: CASSPKGTGTGELFF. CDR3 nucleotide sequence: TGTGCCAGCAGTCCCAAGGGGACAGGGACCGGGGAGCTGTTTTTT.

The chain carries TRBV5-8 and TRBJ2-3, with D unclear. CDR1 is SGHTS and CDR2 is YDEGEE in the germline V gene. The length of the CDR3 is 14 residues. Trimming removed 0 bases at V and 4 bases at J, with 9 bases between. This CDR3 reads CASSLGQAADTQYF. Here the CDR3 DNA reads TGTGCCAGCAGCTTGGGGCAGGCCGCAGATACGCAGTATTTT.

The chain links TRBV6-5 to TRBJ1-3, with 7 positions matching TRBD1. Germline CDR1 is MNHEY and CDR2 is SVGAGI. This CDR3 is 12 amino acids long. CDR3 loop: CGTGEPGNTIYF. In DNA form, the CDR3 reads TGTGGAACAGGGGAACCAGGAAACACCATATATTTT.

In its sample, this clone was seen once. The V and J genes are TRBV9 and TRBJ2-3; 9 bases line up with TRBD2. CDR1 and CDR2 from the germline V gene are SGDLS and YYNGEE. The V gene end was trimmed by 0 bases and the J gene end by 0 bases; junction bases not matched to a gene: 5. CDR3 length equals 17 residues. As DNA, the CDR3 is TGTGCCAGCAGCGTAGACTCTAGCGGGACAAGCACAGATACGCAGTATTTT. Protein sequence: CASSVDSSGTSTDTQYF.

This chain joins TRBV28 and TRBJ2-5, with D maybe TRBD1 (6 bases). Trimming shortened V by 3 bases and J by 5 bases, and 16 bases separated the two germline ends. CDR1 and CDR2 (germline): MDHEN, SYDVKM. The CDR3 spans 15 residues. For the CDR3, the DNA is TGTGCCAGCAGTTTGGTCAGGGGAGTAGGGGAGACCCAGTACTTC. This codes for CASSLVRGVGETQYF.

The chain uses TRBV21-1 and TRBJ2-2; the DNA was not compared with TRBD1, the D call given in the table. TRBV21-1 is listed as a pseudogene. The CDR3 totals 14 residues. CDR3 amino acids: CASSKDLGAGELFF. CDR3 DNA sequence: TGTGCCAGCAGCAAAGATCTAGGGGCCGGGGAGCTGTTTTTT.

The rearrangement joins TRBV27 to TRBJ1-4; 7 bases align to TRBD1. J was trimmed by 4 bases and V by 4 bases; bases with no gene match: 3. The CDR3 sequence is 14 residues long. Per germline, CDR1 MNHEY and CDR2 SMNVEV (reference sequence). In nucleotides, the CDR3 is TGTGCCAGCAGTTCGGGACAGTTTAATGAAAAACTGTTTTTT. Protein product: CASSSGQFNEKLFF.

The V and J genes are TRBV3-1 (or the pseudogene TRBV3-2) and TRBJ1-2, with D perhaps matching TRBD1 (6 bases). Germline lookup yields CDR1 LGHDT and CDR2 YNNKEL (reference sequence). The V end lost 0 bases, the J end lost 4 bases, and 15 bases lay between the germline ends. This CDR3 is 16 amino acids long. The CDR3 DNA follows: TGTGCCAGCAGCCAAGATTTGGGGGGGCCGTTCTATGGCTACACCTTC. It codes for CASSQDLGGPFYGYTF.

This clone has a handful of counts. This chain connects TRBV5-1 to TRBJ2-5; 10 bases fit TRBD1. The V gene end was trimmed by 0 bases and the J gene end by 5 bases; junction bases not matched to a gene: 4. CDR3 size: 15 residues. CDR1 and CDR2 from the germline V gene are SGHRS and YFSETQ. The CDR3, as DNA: TGCGCCAGCAGCTTGGGTTGGACAGGGGGGGAGACCCAGTACTTC. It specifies CASSLGWTGGETQYF.

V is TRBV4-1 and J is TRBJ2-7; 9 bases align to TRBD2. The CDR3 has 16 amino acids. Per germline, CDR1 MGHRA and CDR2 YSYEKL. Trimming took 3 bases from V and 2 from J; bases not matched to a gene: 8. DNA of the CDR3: TGCGCCAGCAGCCAGGGTAGCGGGGGAACTACCTACGAGCAGTACTTC. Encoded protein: CASSQGSGGTTYEQYF.

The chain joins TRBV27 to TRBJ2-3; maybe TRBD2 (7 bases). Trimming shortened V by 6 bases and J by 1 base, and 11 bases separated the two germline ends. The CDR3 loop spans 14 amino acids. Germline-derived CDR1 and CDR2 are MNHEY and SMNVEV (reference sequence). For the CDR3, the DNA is TGTGCCAGCAGACCCGGGGGGCGCACAGATACGCAGTATTTT. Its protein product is CASRPGGRTDTQYF.

The CDR3 region has the DNA TGTGCCTGGAGGGAGAGCACAGATACGCAGTATTTT. Translation: CAWRESTDTQYF. The rearrangement uses TRBV30 and TRBJ2-3; D gene uncertain. CDR1 and CDR2 from the germline V gene are GTSNPN and SVGIG (reference sequence). Trimming pared 3 bases from V and 0 bases from J, leaving 4 bases between. The length of the CDR3 is 12 residues.

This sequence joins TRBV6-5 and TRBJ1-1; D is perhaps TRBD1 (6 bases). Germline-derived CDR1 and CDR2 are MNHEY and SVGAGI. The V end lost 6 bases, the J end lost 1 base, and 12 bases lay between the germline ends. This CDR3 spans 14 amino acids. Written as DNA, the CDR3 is TGTGCCAGCAGGCAGGGGTCCCCGAACACTGAAGCTTTCTTT. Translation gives CASRQGSPNTEAFF.

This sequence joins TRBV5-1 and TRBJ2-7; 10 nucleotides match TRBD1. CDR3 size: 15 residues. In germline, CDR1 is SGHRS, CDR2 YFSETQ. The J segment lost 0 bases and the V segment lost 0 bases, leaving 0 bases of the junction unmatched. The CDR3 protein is CASSLGDRGSYEQYF. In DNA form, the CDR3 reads TGCGCCAGCAGCTTGGGGGACAGGGGCTCCTACGAGCAGTACTTC.

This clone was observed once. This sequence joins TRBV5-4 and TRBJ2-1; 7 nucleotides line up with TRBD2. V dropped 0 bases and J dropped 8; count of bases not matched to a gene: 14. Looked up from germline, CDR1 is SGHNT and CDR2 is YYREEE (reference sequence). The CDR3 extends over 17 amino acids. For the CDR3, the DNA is TGTGCCAGCAGCTTGGCCATTGCCCGCGGGGGTCGGGATGAGCAGTTCTTC. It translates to CASSLAIARGGRDEQFF.

Written as DNA, the CDR3 is TGTGCCAGTAGTATAAAGGCTCGGTGGGACAGTCACAATGAGCAGTTCTTC. Translating it yields CASSIKARWDSHNEQFF. This chain links TRBV19 with TRBJ2-1; the match to TRBD1 covers 7 bases. The CDR3 length is 17 residues. The germline gives CDR1 LNHDA, CDR2 SQIVND (reference sequence). V shed 2 bases and J 5 bases; nucleotides not matched to a gene: 12.

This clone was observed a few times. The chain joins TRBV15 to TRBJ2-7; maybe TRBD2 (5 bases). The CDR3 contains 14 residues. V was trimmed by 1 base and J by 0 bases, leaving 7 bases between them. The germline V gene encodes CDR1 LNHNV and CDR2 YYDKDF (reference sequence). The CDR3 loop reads CATSRGGSSYEQYF. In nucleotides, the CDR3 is TGTGCCACCAGCAGAGGAGGGAGCTCCTACGAGCAGTACTTC.

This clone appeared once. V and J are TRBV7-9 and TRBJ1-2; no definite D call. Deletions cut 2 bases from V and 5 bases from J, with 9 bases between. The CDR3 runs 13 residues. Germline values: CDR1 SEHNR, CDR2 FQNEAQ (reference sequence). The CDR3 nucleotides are TGTGCCAGCAGCTTAACTGGAGATTATGGCTACACCTTC. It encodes CASSLTGDYGYTF.

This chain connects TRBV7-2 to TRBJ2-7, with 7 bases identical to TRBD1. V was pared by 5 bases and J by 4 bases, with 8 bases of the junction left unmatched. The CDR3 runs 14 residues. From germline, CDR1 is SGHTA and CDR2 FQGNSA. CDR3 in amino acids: CASSRDPGQYEQYF. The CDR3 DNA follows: TGTGCCAGCAGCCGCGACCCGGGACAGTACGAGCAGTACTTC.

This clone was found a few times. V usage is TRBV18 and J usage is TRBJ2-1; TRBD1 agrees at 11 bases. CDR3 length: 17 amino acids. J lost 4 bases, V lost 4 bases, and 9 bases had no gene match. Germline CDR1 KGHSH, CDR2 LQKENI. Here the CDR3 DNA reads TGTGCCAGCTCACTTACCGGGACAGGGGGTCGGTACAATGAGCAGTTCTTC. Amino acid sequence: CASSLTGTGGRYNEQFF.

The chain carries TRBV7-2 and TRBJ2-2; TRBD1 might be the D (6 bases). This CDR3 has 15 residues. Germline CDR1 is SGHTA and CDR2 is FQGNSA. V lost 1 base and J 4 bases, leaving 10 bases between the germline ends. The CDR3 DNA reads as TGTGCCAGCAGCTTAGGTTCAGGGGTCACCGGGGAGCTGTTTTTT. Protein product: CASSLGSGVTGELFF.

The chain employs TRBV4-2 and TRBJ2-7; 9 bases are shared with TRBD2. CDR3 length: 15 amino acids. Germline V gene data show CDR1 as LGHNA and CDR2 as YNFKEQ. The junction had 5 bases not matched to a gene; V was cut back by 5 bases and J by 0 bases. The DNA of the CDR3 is TGTGCCAGCAGCAGGAGCGGGGGGACCTCCTACGAGCAGTACTTC. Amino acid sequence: CASSRSGGTSYEQYF.